This TCR beta chain was observed in a study of cytomegalovirus exposure and HLA in healthy donors. Study-wide results and limits: There was a cluster of highly shared sequence variants that was likely a sequencing artifact.

Researchers ran the PCR with 60 Vbeta and 13 Jbeta primers. Some clones are missing from TCRdb's copy, which holds only in-frame ones; the method was immunoSEQ multiplex PCR. The sample shows about 160,000 clones, roughly 82% of them seen only once. Germline CDR1 reads ENHRY; CDR2 reads SYGVKD. The CDR3 is made up of 14 amino acids. The ends were cut back, 4 bases at V and 5 bases at J, with 14 bases in the middle. As concerns this clone: As yet, its antigen is unknown.

This rearrangement joins TRBV10-3 to TRBJ1-1; D may be TRBD1 (5 bases). The TCR was taken from a woman between 45 and 65 years old in good health and CMV-seropositive. The sample comprised PBMCs. In nucleotides, the CDR3 is TGTGCCATCAGTGCGGAGGGGCGGAAGACTGAAGCTTTCTTT. It is translated as CAISAEGRKTEAFF.